The table lists the clone carrying this T cell receptor (beta chain) with a count of one. There are 13 residues in the CDR3. From germline, CDR1 is LNHDA and CDR2 SQIVND (reference sequence). The V segment lost 7 bases and the J segment 4 bases; nucleotides outside the gene matches: 5. Only in-frame clones appear in the TCRdb table, and some are missing; sequencing was by immunoSEQ multiplex PCR. The sample consists of tens of thousands of clones, 80% to 95% of them appearing once. The chain carries TRBV19 and TRBJ1-2, with 8 bases lining up with TRBD1. The receptor's source is a man aged 35 to 55 with rheumatoid arthritis. Input material: PBMCs. The CDR3 loop reads CASKPGQAYGYTF. The CDR3 DNA reads TGTGCCAGTAAACCGGGACAGGCCTATGGCTACACCTTC.